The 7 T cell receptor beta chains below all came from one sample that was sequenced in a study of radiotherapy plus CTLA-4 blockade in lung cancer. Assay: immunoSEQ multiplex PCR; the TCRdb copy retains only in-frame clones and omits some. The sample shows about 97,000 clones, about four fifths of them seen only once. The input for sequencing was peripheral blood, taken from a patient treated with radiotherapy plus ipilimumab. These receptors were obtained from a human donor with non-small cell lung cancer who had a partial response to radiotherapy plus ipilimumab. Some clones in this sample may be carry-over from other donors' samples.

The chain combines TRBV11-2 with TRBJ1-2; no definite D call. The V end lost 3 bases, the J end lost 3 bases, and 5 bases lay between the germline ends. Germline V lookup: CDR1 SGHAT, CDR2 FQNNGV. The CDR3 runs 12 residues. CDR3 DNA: TGTGCCAGCAGCTTCATCCACTATGGCTACACCTTC. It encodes CASSFIHYGYTF.

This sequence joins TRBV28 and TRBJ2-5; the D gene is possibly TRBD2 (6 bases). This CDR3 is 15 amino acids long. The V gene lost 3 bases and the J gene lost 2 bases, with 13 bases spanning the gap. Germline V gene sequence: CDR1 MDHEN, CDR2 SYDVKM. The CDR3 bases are TGTGCCAGCAGTTTCCCTGGGGACTTACAAGAGACCCAGTACTTC. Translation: CASSFPGDLQETQYF.

CDR3 nucleotides: TGTGCCAGCAGCCCTAGCTCCGGGACAGGGGGCGGCTACACCTTC. It encodes CASSPSSGTGGGYTF. The chain combines TRBV7-3 with TRBJ1-2; 12 nucleotides line up with TRBD1. CDR3 length equals 15 residues. V shed 5 bases, J shed 8 bases, and the junction held 9 bases outside the gene matches. From germline, CDR1 is SGHTA and CDR2 FQGTGA.

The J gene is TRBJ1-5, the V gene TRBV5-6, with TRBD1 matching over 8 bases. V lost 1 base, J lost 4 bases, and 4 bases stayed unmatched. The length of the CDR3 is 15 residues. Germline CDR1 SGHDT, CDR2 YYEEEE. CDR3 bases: TGTGCCAGCAGCTTGTGGACAGGGACAAATCAGCCCCAGCATTTT. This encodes CASSLWTGTNQPQHF.

This CDR3 reads CASSLRGGFYEQYF. As DNA, the CDR3 is TGTGCCAGCAGCCTAAGGGGGGGATTCTACGAGCAGTACTTC. This chain uses TRBV16 with TRBJ2-7, with D possibly being TRBD2 (7 bases). The CDR3 extends over 14 amino acids. The V and J ends lost 4 bases and 3 bases respectively, with 13 bases between them. The germline gives CDR1 KGHSY, CDR2 FQNENV.

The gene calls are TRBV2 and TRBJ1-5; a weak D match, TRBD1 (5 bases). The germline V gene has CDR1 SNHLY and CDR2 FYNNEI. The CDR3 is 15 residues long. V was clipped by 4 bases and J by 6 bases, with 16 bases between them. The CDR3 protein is CASSVRGGNVQPQHF. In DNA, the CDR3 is TGTGCCAGCAGTGTTCGGGGGGGAAACGTTCAGCCCCAGCATTTT.

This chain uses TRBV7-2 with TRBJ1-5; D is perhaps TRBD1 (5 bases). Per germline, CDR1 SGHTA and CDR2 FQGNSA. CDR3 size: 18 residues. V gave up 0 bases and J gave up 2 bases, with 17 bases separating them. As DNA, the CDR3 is TGTGCCAGCAGCTTAGCGTCTTCGGGGGTCTGGGGCAATCAGCCCCAGCATTTT. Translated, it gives CASSLASSGVWGNQPQHF.